The clone carrying this TCR beta chain was detected ten times or more. This sample is drawn from a study of T cells in Graves' hyperthyroidism and ophthalmopathy. Uncontrolled infection, other autoimmune disease, pregnancy or lactation led to exclusion. The CDR3 consists of 13 residues. Trimming took off 3 bases at V and 0 bases at J, with 8 bases between the two ends. From germline, CDR1 is GTSNPN and CDR2 SVGIG (reference sequence). Regions amplified from RNA transcripts were the TCR beta CDR3 regions. Researchers ran a first-round RT-PCR on the TCR CDR3 using the HTBI primer set. Each CDR3 protein gets one entry after TCRdb re-called the multiplex PCR reads with MiXCR. The sample contains around 600,000 distinct CDR3 sequences, approximately 14% of which appear only once.

The TCR originated in a woman aged 50 to 65 with Graves' ophthalmopathy. The sequencing input was blood. This chain uses TRBV30 with TRBJ1-2; tentatively, D is TRBD1 (5 bases). Here the CDR3 DNA reads TGTGCCTGGAGCCCGGGGCCTAACTATGGCTACACCTTC. Protein: CAWSPGPNYGYTF.